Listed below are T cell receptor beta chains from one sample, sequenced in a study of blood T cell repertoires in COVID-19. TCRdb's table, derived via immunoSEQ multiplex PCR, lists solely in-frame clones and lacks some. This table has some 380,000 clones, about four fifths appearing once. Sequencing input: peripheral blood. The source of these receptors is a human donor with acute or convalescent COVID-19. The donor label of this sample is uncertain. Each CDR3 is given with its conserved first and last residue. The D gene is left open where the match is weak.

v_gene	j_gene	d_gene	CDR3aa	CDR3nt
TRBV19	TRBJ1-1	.	CASSIDQPSLWLGAEAFF	TGTGCCAGTAGTATAGATCAACCCAGTCTTTGGCTGGGCGCTGAAGCTTTCTTT
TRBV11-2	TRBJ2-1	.	CASSLDRGSIYNEQFF	TGTGCCAGCAGCTTAGATCGGGGATCCATCTACAATGAGCAGTTCTTC
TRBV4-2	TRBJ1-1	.	CASSQETGLTEAFF	TGTGCCAGCAGCCAAGAAACCGGGTTAACTGAAGCTTTCTTT
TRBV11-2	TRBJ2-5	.	CASREQGLRGETQYF	TGTGCCAGCAGGGAACAGGGTTTGAGGGGAGAGACCCAGTACTTC
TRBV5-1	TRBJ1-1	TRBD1	CASGLSQGAAEAFF	TGCGCCAGCGGCTTGAGTCAGGGGGCAGCTGAAGCTTTCTTT
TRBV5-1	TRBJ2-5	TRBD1	CASSLGQQGARETQYF	TGCGCCAGCAGCTTGGGGCAACAGGGGGCCCGGGAGACCCAGTACTTC
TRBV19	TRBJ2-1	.	CASSIIVSHGEQFF	TGTGCCAGTAGTATAATTGTGAGCCATGGTGAGCAGTTCTTC
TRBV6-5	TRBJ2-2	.	CASTRPGAGELFF	TGTGCCAGCACTAGGCCAGGGGCCGGGGAGCTGTTTTTT
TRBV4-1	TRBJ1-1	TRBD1	CASSQSPRGRVTEAFF	TGCGCCAGCAGCCAATCACCCAGGGGGCGCGTCACTGAAGCTTTCTTT
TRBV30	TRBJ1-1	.	CAWQSVGRHNTEAFF	TGTGCCTGGCAGAGCGTGGGTCGCCACAACACTGAAGCTTTCTTT
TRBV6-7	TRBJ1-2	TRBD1	CASRDSFYGYTF	TGTGCCAGCCGGGACAGCTTCTATGGCTACACCTTC
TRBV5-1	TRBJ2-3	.	CASSLERGTDTQYF	TGCGCCAGCAGCTTGGAGCGCGGGACAGATACGCAGTATTTT
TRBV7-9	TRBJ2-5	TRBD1	CASSRQGGRETQYF	TGTGCCAGCAGTCGCCAAGGGGGCCGGGAGACCCAGTACTTC
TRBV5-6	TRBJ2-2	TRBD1	CASLTAGGTGELFF	TGTGCCAGCTTAACCGCAGGGGGTACCGGGGAGCTGTTTTTT
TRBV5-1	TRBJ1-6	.	CASSLGEVGSPLHF	TGCGCCAGCAGCCTGGGGGAGGTCGGATCACCCCTCCACTTT